These 17 T cell receptor beta chains share one sample of origin, sequenced in a study of cytomegalovirus exposure and HLA in healthy donors. PCR amplification relied on 60 Vbeta primers (plus 13 Jbeta primers). Measured with immunoSEQ multiplex PCR; TCRdb has only the in-frame clones, and not every one. The table includes more than 90,000 clones, approximately 89% detected once. What was sequenced was PBMCs. These receptors all come from a man younger than 45 in good health and CMV-seronegative.

In DNA, the CDR3 is TGTGCCATCAGTCCAGGCCGCACTGGGGCCAACGTCCTGACTTTC. Its translation is CAISPGRTGANVLTF. The chain couples TRBV10-3 to TRBJ2-6; D is undetermined. The germline V gene has CDR1 ENHRY and CDR2 SYGVKD. The germline V and J ends were trimmed by 5 bases and 2 bases, with 10 bases remaining between them. The CDR3 has 15 amino acids.

J is TRBJ2-7 and V is TRBV9, with 12 bases that match TRBD1. The CDR3 loop spans 15 amino acids. V trimming: 8 bases; J trimming: 1 base; junction bases outside the gene matches: 7. Germline values: CDR1 SGDLS, CDR2 YYNGEE. The DNA for the CDR3 is TGTGCCAGTAATCCGGGACAGGGGGCTTCCTACGAGCAGTACTTC. Residues: CASNPGQGASYEQYF.

The chain uses TRBV1 and TRBJ2-3; whether TRBD2, the table's D call, matches the DNA was not checked. TRBV1 is marked as a pseudogene. There are 18 residues in the CDR3. The CDR3 spells CTSSQRTLGLPNTDTQYF. DNA of the CDR3: TGCACCAGCAGCCAGCGTACCCTGGGACTACCGAACACAGATACGCAGTATTTT.

The chain carries TRBV28 and TRBJ1-5; D gene ambiguous. Deletions cut 7 bases from V and 0 bases from J, with 4 bases between. This CDR3 spans 12 amino acids. CDR1 MDHEN and CDR2 SYDVKM come from the germline V gene. CDR3 in amino acids: CASTYSNQPQHF. The CDR3 coding sequence is TGTGCCAGCACCTATAGCAATCAGCCCCAGCATTTT. Complete variable domain (other parts from reference TRBV28 and TRBJ1-5): DVKVTQSSRYLVKRTGEKVFLECVQDMDHENMFWYRQDPGLGLRLIYFSYDVKMKEKGDIPEGYSVSREKKERFSLILESASTNQTSMYLCASTYSNQPQHFGDGTRLSIL.

The V gene is TRBV4-1, the J gene TRBJ1-2; TRBD1 is a possible D gene (5 bases). CDR1 is MGHRA, CDR2 YSYEKL, per germline. CDR3 length: 15 residues. V shed 3 bases and J shed 1 base, with 12 bases lying between them. The DNA of the CDR3 is TGCGCCAGCAGCCATAAACAGGATTTTAACTATGGCTACACCTTC. Its translation: CASSHKQDFNYGYTF.

This chain uses TRBV19 with TRBJ2-5, with D unresolved. Germline loops: CDR1 LNHDA, CDR2 SQIVND (reference sequence). V was shortened by 8 bases and J by 0 bases, with 7 bases between the two germline ends. The CDR3 runs to 12 residues. CDR3 nucleotide sequence: TGTGCCAGTTCCCGGGACCAAGAGACCCAGTACTTC. Its protein product is CASSRDQETQYF.

The chain links TRBV30 to TRBJ2-2; 7 bases are a match to TRBD2. The V gene's germline CDR1 is GTSNPN and CDR2 SVGIG (reference sequence). Losses at the gene ends were 1 base for V and 3 bases for J; bases not matched to a gene: 5. The CDR3 consists of 15 residues. The CDR3 protein is CAWSEASGHTGELFF. In DNA, the CDR3 is TGTGCCTGGAGTGAGGCTAGCGGCCACACCGGGGAGCTGTTTTTT. Variable domain in full (rest from reference TRBV30 and TRBJ2-2): SQTIHQWPATLVQPVGSPLSLECTVEGTSNPNLYWYRQAAGRGLQLLFYSVGIGQISSEVPQNLSASRPQDRQFILSSKKLLLSDSGFYLCAWSEASGHTGELFFGEGSRLTVL.

The rearrangement joins TRBV5-8 to TRBJ2-7; possible D gene TRBD2, 6 bases. The CDR3 loop spans 16 amino acids. Trimming removed 0 bases at V and 3 bases at J, with 16 bases between. The germline V gene encodes CDR1 SGHTS and CDR2 YDEGEE. The CDR3 protein is CASSLAGGTLSYEQYF. The CDR3 nucleotides are TGTGCCAGCAGCTTGGCCGGAGGGACTCTTAGCTACGAGCAGTACTTC.

The V gene is TRBV5-6, the J gene TRBJ2-1; possibly TRBD1 for D (6 bases). The CDR3 loop spans 13 amino acids. V dropped 0 bases and J dropped 6 bases, with 7 bases sitting between them. Germline CDR1 SGHDT, CDR2 YYEEEE. CDR3 amino acids: CASSLGQVNEQFF. The CDR3 DNA follows: TGTGCCAGCAGCTTGGGACAGGTCAATGAGCAGTTCTTC.

V gene TRBV6-5 combines with J gene TRBJ2-7; D uncertain. There are 15 residues in the CDR3. The ends were cut back, 6 bases at V and 0 bases at J, with 15 bases in the middle. Per the germline V gene, CDR1 is MNHEY and CDR2 is SVGAGI. This CDR3 is CASSADRVSSYEQYF. CDR3 sequence (DNA): TGTGCCAGCAGCGCCGATCGAGTTAGCTCCTACGAGCAGTACTTC.

The chain couples TRBV6-5 to TRBJ1-2; unclear D gene. The CDR3 runs 15 residues. Germline V gene sequence: CDR1 MNHEY, CDR2 SVGAGI. The V and J ends lost 0 bases and 1 base respectively, with 9 bases between them. CDR3 sequence: CASSYSGRHNYGYTF. For the CDR3, the DNA is TGTGCCAGCAGTTACTCTGGCAGGCATAACTATGGCTACACCTTC.

The CDR3 bases are TGTGCCAGCAGCTTAGGTTACAGGAGCACTGAAGCTTTCTTT. It yields the protein CASSLGYRSTEAFF. The V call is TRBV11-2, the J call TRBJ1-1; D is possibly TRBD1 (5 bases). CDR1 and CDR2 (germline): SGHAT, FQNNGV. CDR3 size: 14 residues. Trimming cost V 1 base and J 4 bases, with 10 bases left between them.

V gene TRBV5-1 combines with J gene TRBJ2-1; 10 bases fit TRBD2. This CDR3 spans 20 amino acids. Germline CDR1 and CDR2: SGHRS and YFSETQ. After removal of 0 bases from V and 0 bases from J, the junction contained 12 bases not matched to a gene. The CDR3 nucleotides read TGCGCCAGCAGCTTGGCGGTAGCGGGGGGACTCCCTAGCTCCTACAATGAGCAGTTCTTC. The encoded protein is CASSLAVAGGLPSSYNEQFF. Complete variable domain (other parts from reference TRBV5-1 and TRBJ2-1): KAGVTQTPRYLIKTRGQQVTLSCSPISGHRSVSWYQQTPGQGLQFLFEYFSETQRNKGNFPGRFSGRQFSNSRSEMNVSTLELGDSALYLCASSLAVAGGLPSSYNEQFFGPGTRLTVL.

This chain uses TRBV20-1 with TRBJ2-7, with no clear D. Trimming left V 2 bases short and J 6 bases short, with 8 bases between. Germline CDR1 reads DFQATT; CDR2 reads SNEGSKA (reference sequence). CDR3 size: 11 residues. The DNA of the CDR3 is TGCAGTGCTAGATGGGCGCGCGAGCAGTACTTC. Its protein product is CSARWAREQYF.

This chain connects TRBV30 to TRBJ2-3; D is unclear. V was pared by 2 bases and J by 0 bases, with 9 bases between. The CDR3 spans 14 residues. Per germline, CDR1 GTSNPN and CDR2 SVGIG (reference sequence). CDR3 coding DNA: TGTGCCTGGAGTAATGGGCTAAGCACAGATACGCAGTATTTT. This encodes CAWSNGLSTDTQYF.

The genes are TRBV5-4 and TRBJ2-7; TRBD1 matches at 9 bases. CDR3 length: 15 residues. Germline V gene sequence: CDR1 SGHNT, CDR2 YYREEE (reference sequence). The V segment lost 5 bases and the J segment 2 bases; nucleotides outside the gene matches: 8. This CDR3 reads CASRPGTGITYEQYF. The CDR3 nucleotides are TGTGCCAGCAGGCCTGGGACAGGGATTACCTACGAGCAGTACTTC.

The V call is TRBV5-4, the J call TRBJ2-4; 12 nucleotides match TRBD1. Looked up from germline, CDR1 is SGHNT and CDR2 is YYREEE (reference sequence). This CDR3 region has 17 residues. Unmatched junction bases numbered 7, after V lost 3 bases and J lost 3 bases. As DNA, the CDR3 is TGTGCCAGCAGCTCGGGACAGGGGGCCGTGCTCAAAAACATTCAGTACTTC. Translation: CASSSGQGAVLKNIQYF.